The 5 T cell receptor beta chains in this list originate from one sample, sequenced in a study of breast tumors, draining lymph nodes, adjacent tissues. TCRdb passed the multiplex PCR reads through MiXCR, listing each CDR3 protein once. Here the sample spans 270,000 or so distinct CDR3 sequences, around 31% being singletons. The lymph nodes were axillary draining lymph nodes from breast cancer patients. Sequenced sample: axillary lymph node tissue. These receptors all come from a female donor with breast cancer. Some clones in this sample may be carry-over from other donors' samples.

The count of this clonotype is one. V usage is TRBV29-1 and J usage is TRBJ1-4, with D perhaps TRBD1 (5 bases). The CDR3 covers 13 residues. V dropped 3 bases and J dropped 8 bases, with 13 bases sitting between them. Germline V gene data show CDR1 as SQVTM and CDR2 as ANQGSEA. The CDR3 reads CSVDGGDDEKLFF. Here the CDR3 DNA reads TGCAGCGTTGATGGGGGGGACGACGAAAAACTGTTTTTT.

At least ten counts were recorded for this clonotype. This chain joins TRBV9 and TRBJ2-1, with 12 bases matching TRBD2. Losses at the gene ends were 1 base for V and 7 bases for J; bases not matched to a gene: 15. Per the germline V gene, CDR1 is SGDLS and CDR2 is YYNGEE. CDR3 length: 19 amino acids. CDR3 region: CASSVTLDGPSGRGNEQFF. The CDR3 DNA is TGTGCCAGCAGCGTAACCCTGGACGGTCCTAGCGGGAGGGGGAATGAGCAGTTCTTC.

This clonotype was observed many times. V is TRBV5-1 and J is TRBJ2-7; no firm D call. The ends were cut back, 0 bases at V and 1 base at J, with 8 bases in the middle. Germline assignment: CDR1 SGHRS and CDR2 YFSETQ. This CDR3 spans 14 amino acids. The CDR3 coding sequence is TGCGCCAGCAGCTTGGGTGCAGCTTCCTACGAGCAGTACTTC. Translation gives CASSLGAASYEQYF.

This clonotype was observed at least ten times. This chain links TRBV12-3 or TRBV12-4 with TRBJ1-5; D remains unclear. V lost 1 base to trimming and J lost 6 bases, with 7 bases between them. The CDR3 length is 13 residues. CDR3 protein: CASSLGAVQPQHF. CDR3 in DNA: TGTGCCAGCAGTTTAGGGGCGGTTCAGCCCCAGCATTTT.

This clonotype has a handful of counts. The chain joins TRBV5-1 to TRBJ2-5, with a tentative D call TRBD2 (5 bases). The germline V gene has CDR1 SGHRS and CDR2 YFSETQ. Deletions cut 4 bases from V and 4 bases from J, with 23 bases between. The CDR3 is 17 residues long. CDR3 nucleotides: TGCGCCAGCAGCAATGTTGCAGGAGGTGTATTTGGAGAGACCCAGTACTTC. It encodes CASSNVAGGVFGETQYF.